Described below is a single T cell receptor (beta chain) sequence and its context. The antigen is not known. TCRdb called the RT-PCR reads again in MiXCR, with one record for every CDR3 protein. In the table there are over 150,000 distinct CDR3 sequences, about 10% of which are singletons. This sample was taken from a study of response to subunit inactivated influenza vaccine. The ends were cut back, 2 bases at V and 5 bases at J, with 8 bases in the middle. Germline lookup yields CDR1 SGHDN and CDR2 FVKESK. The CDR3 spans 13 residues. Whole-study results and caveats: The authors proposed limited new T cell recruitment per seasonal influenza vaccination.

This TCR came from a man in his fifties or sixties who received an inactivated influenza vaccine. The V call is TRBV14, the J call TRBJ2-3, with D perhaps TRBD2 (5 bases). The specimen comprised CD8+ T cells sorted from PBMCs, sampled roughly 24 months after vaccination. CDR3 nucleotides: TGTGCCAGCAGCCAAACCGGGAAAGATACGCAGTATTTT. Encoded protein: CASSQTGKDTQYF.